The TCR beta chain under discussion was sequenced for a study of blood T cell repertoires in COVID-19. As for the study in general: Donors in the United States, Italy and Spain gave samples during acute or convalescent COVID-19. Sample material is recorded as cDNA or gDNA derived from T cells, B-cell-depleted T cells, or PBMCs.

This CDR3 has 16 residues. CDR1 KGHDR and CDR2 SFDVKD come from the germline V gene. V lost 4 bases and J lost 4; bases outside the gene matches: 4. Under the authors' procedure: The assay estimated nucleated cells by amplifying reference gene primers. Clones were read by immunoSEQ multiplex PCR, and TCRdb kept only the in-frame ones, dropping some. That table is the source of V, J and clone size, and D and trimming were worked out from the DNA. The repertoire holds around 150,000 clones, with approximately 95% as singletons. Sequencing used peripheral blood. This receptor was obtained from a woman aged 50 to 60 with acute or convalescent COVID-19. This chain links TRBV24-1 with TRBJ2-1; 12 bases are shared with TRBD2. The CDR3 nucleotides are TGTGCCACCAGTGACCAAACTAGCGGGGGGTACAATGAGCAGTTCTTC. Its translation is CATSDQTSGGYNEQFF.